These 14 T cell receptor beta chains share one sample of origin, sequenced in a study of long-term antiretroviral therapy in people with HIV. Sequencing relied on immunoSEQ assay v3.0, run at survey level. Repertoires were generated with immunoSEQ multiplex PCR, while TCRdb's copy carries only in-frame clones and drops some. The sample has over 35,000 clones, 80% to 90% seen once; the top ten hold less than 4%. This material consisted of unsorted PBMCs, taken just before starting antiretroviral therapy. All receptors come from a woman between 18 and 29 years old with HIV.

CDR3 coding DNA: TGTGCCAGCAGTTTAGCGGCAGGGGGGGAACTCCAAGAGACCCAGTACTTC. Translation gives CASSLAAGGELQETQYF. V and J are TRBV28 and TRBJ2-5; D is possibly TRBD1 or TRBD2 (7 bases each). CDR1 is MDHEN and CDR2 is SYDVKM in the germline V gene. The CDR3 extends over 17 amino acids. Trimming stripped 2 bases from V and 1 base from J, with 17 bases between.

V and J are TRBV7-2 and TRBJ2-7; no reliable D call. V was pared by 3 bases and J by 1 base, with 13 bases between. The germline CDR1 and CDR2 sequences are SGHTA and FQGNSA. This CDR3 spans 15 amino acids. The CDR3 sequence is CASSFTDTSSYEQYF. Written as DNA, the CDR3 is TGTGCCAGCAGCTTTACCGACACGTCATCCTACGAGCAGTACTTC.

This clone was seen a handful of times. The rearrangement links TRBV7-6 to TRBJ2-7; D unclear. CDR1 and CDR2 (germline): SGHVS, FNYEAQ. Trimming removed 1 base from V and 7 bases from J, with 17 bases in between. The CDR3 length is 15 residues. The CDR3 DNA sequence: TGTGCCAGCAGCTTAGATCTAGGCGGTTTAGGGGAGCAGTACTTC. It yields the protein CASSLDLGGLGEQYF.

This clone was found once. The chain recombines TRBV7-8 with TRBJ2-2; the match to TRBD2 covers 9 bases. The CDR3 loop spans 17 amino acids. CDR1 is SGHVS, CDR2 FQNEAQ, per germline. The trim removed 6 bases at V and 2 bases at J, leaving 10 bases unmatched. CDR3 in amino acids: CASRKRREGFNTGELFF. The CDR3 region has the DNA TGTGCCAGCAGAAAGCGGCGGGAGGGATTTAACACCGGGGAGCTGTTTTTT.

The chain is built from TRBV27 and TRBJ1-4; 12 nucleotides agree with TRBD1. J was trimmed by 4 bases and V by 5 bases; bases with no gene match: 8. The V gene's germline CDR1 is MNHEY and CDR2 SMNVEV (reference sequence). CDR3 length: 17 amino acids. In nucleotides, the CDR3 is TGTGCCAGCAGTGAGCCCGGGACAGGGGGCGTTAATGAAAAACTGTTTTTT. It yields the protein CASSEPGTGGVNEKLFF.

J is TRBJ2-1 and V is TRBV14; the D is unclear. The germline gives CDR1 SGHDN, CDR2 FVKESK. V lost 2 bases and J lost 6, with 11 bases in between. The CDR3 is 14 residues long. The CDR3 bases are TGTGCCAGCAGCCAACGCCGAGGAAGCAATGAGCAGTTCTTC. Protein sequence: CASSQRRGSNEQFF.

The DNA of the CDR3 is TGCAGCGCCGACCATGGCTACACCTTC. It yields the protein CSADHGYTF. The chain joins TRBV29-1 to TRBJ1-2; D is uncertain. Germline assignment: CDR1 SQVTM and CDR2 ANQGSEA. This CDR3 is 9 amino acids long. The V end was cut by 7 bases, the J end by 6 bases, with 6 bases between.

The rearrangement links TRBV19 to TRBJ1-1; TRBD1 matches at 9 bases. Per germline, CDR1 LNHDA and CDR2 SQIVND (reference sequence). V lost 5 bases to trimming and J lost 2 bases; unmatched junction nucleotides: 6. This CDR3 comprises 15 residues. The chain's CDR3 is CASSSQQGANTEAFF. CDR3 DNA sequence: TGTGCCAGTAGTTCCCAACAGGGGGCTAACACTGAAGCTTTCTTT.

The chain carries TRBV28 and TRBJ2-5; D gene uncertain. With 5 bases removed from V and 4 bases from J, the gap between germline ends came to 11 bases. The CDR3 runs 13 residues. CDR1 and CDR2 (germline): MDHEN, SYDVKM. The CDR3 loop is CASSLRPTETQYF. In DNA form, the CDR3 reads TGTGCCAGCAGTCTCCGGCCCACAGAGACCCAGTACTTC.

This chain connects TRBV7-9 to TRBJ1-4, with 7 bases that match TRBD1. The CDR3 sequence is 13 residues long. CDR1 is SEHNR, CDR2 FQNEAQ, per germline (reference sequence). The J segment lost 7 bases and the V segment lost 4 bases, leaving 3 bases of the junction unmatched. In DNA form, the CDR3 reads TGTGCCAGCAGCTCCCGGGACAGTGAAAAACTGTTTTTT. Its translation is CASSSRDSEKLFF.

This rearrangement joins TRBV18 to TRBJ1-5; no clear D gene. The CDR3 consists of 14 residues. Trimming pared 3 bases from V and 6 bases from J, leaving 12 bases between. Per the germline V gene, CDR1 is KGHSH and CDR2 is LQKENI. The CDR3 DNA is TGTGCCAGCTCACCGGAGCGGGTCAGTCAGCCCCAGCATTTT. This encodes CASSPERVSQPQHF.

The chain has TRBV27 and TRBJ1-1; D ambiguous. V dropped 6 bases and J dropped 3 bases, with 14 bases sitting between them. There are 14 residues in the CDR3. CDR1 and CDR2 (germline): MNHEY, SMNVEV (reference sequence). This CDR3 is CASRGSRYHTEAFF. In nucleotides, the CDR3 is TGTGCCAGCAGGGGCTCGAGGTATCACACTGAAGCTTTCTTT.

The chain has TRBV25-1 and TRBJ2-7; 11 bases line up with TRBD1. With V trimmed by 1 base and J by 3 bases, 2 bases remained unmatched. The germline gives CDR1 MGHDK, CDR2 SYGVNS. The CDR3 sequence is 15 residues long. CDR3 DNA: TGTGCCAGCAGTGAATTCGGGACAGGGGGCTACGAGCAGTACTTC. Encoded protein: CASSEFGTGGYEQYF.

The V call is TRBV9, the J call TRBJ2-1, with 12 positions matching TRBD2. With V trimmed by 3 bases and J by 6 bases, 7 bases remained unmatched. The CDR3 loop spans 16 amino acids. Germline V gene lookup returns CDR1 SGDLS and CDR2 YYNGEE. The CDR3 region has the DNA TGTGCCAGCAGCGGCACGGGACTAGCGGGCTTCAATGAGCAGTTCTTC. Amino acids: CASSGTGLAGFNEQFF.